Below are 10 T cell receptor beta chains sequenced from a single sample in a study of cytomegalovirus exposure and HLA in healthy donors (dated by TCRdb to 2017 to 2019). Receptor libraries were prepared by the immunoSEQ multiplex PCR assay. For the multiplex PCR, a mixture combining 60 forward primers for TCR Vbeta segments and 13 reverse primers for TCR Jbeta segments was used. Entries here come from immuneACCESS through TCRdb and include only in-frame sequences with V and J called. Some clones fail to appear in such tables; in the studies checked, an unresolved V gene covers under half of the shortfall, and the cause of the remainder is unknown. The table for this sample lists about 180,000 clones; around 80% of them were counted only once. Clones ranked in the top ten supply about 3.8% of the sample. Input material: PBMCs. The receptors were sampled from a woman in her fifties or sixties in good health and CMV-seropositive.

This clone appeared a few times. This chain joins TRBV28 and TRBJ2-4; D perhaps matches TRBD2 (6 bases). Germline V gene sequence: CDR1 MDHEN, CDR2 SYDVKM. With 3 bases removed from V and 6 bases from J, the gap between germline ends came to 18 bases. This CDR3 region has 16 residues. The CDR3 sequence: CASSFLSPGTVNIQYF. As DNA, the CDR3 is TGTGCCAGCAGTTTCCTTTCGCCAGGGACTGTAAACATTCAGTACTTC.

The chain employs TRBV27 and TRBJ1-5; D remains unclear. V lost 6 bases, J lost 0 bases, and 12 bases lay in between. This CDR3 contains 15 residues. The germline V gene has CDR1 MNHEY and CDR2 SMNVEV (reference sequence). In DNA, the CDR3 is TGTGCCAGCAGCCTGACATTGGATAGCAATCAGCCCCAGCATTTT. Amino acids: CASSLTLDSNQPQHF.

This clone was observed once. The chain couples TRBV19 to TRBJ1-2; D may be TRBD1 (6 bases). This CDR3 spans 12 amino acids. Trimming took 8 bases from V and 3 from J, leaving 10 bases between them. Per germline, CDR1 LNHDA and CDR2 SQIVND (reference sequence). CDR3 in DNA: TGTGCCAGTCAAGGGGGGGACTATGGCTACACCTTC. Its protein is CASQGGDYGYTF.

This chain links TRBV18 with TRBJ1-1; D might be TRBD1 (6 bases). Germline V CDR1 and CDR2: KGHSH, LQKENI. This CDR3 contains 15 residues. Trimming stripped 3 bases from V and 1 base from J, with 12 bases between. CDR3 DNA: TGTGCCAGCTCACCTGGACAGCTACCGAACACTGAAGCTTTCTTT. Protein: CASSPGQLPNTEAFF. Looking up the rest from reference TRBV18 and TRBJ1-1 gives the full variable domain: NAGVMQNPRHLVRRRGQEARLRCSPMKGHSHVYWYRQLPEEGLKFMVYLQKENIIDESGMPKERFSAEFPKEGPSILRIQQVVRGDSAAYFCASSPGQLPNTEAFFGQGTRLTVV.

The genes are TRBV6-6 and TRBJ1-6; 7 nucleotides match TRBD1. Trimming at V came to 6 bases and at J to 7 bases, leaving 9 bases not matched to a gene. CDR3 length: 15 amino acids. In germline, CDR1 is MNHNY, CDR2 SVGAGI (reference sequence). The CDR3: CASRPPGQKNSPLHF. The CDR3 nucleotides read TGTGCCAGCAGACCCCCGGGACAGAAAAATTCACCCCTCCACTTT.

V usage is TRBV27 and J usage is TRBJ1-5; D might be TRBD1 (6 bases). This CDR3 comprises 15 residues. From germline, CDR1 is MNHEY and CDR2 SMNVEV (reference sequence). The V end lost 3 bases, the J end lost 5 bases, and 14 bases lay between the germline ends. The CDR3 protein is CASSFGGAGHQPQHF. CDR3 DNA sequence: TGTGCCAGCAGTTTTGGGGGGGCCGGTCATCAGCCCCAGCATTTT.

In DNA, the CDR3 is TGTGCCAGCAGCGTAGAACCAGCGGGGCTGTACGAGCAGTACTTC. This sequence encodes CASSVEPAGLYEQYF. V and J are TRBV9 and TRBJ2-7; 7 bases align to TRBD2. The CDR3 spans 15 residues. After removal of 0 bases from V and 4 bases from J, the junction contained 7 bases not matched to a gene. Germline V lookup: CDR1 SGDLS, CDR2 YYNGEE.

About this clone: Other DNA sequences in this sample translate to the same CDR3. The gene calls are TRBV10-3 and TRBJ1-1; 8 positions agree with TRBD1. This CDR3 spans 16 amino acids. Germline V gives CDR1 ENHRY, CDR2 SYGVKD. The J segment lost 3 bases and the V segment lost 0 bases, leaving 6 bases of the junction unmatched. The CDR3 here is CAISESAGGFDTEAFF. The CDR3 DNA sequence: TGTGCCATCAGTGAGTCGGCAGGGGGCTTCGACACTGAAGCTTTCTTT.

The CDR3: CASSLAVGVGETQYF. The CDR3 DNA sequence: TGTGCCAGCAGCTTAGCGGTAGGGGTCGGGGAGACCCAGTACTTC. This rearrangement joins TRBV7-9 to TRBJ2-5; possible D gene TRBD1, 5 bases. CDR1 is SEHNR, CDR2 FQNEAQ, per germline (reference sequence). V was pared by 0 bases and J by 5 bases, with 13 bases between. The CDR3 is made up of 15 amino acids.

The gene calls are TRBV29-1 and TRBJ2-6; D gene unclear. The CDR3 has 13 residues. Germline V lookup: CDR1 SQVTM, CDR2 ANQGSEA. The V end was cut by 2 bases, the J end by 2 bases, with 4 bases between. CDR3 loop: CSVESAGANVLTF. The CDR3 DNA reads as TGCAGCGTTGAATCAGCTGGGGCCAACGTCCTGACTTTC.